Here is one T cell receptor beta chain with its context. The source of the sample is a study of identical twins. There were only healthy Caucasians among the donors. MiXCR, applied by TCRdb to the 5' RACE reads, yields one record per CDR3 protein. The table has about 810,000 distinct CDR3 sequences, 9% to 15% seen once. This CDR3 region has 12 residues. Between the trimmed V and J ends, which lost 0 bases and 10 bases, there was a span of 8 bases. The V gene's germline CDR1 is SEHNR and CDR2 FQNEAQ (reference sequence). These data were likewise used in another study, on yellow fever vaccine responses in identical twins.

This clonotype was sampled from a woman between 18 and 29 years old in good health. This rearrangement joins TRBV7-9 to TRBJ2-3; D remains unclear. The sample comprised PBMCs. The CDR3 DNA reads as TGTGCCAGCAGCTTAGCGGAGCGACCGCAGTATTTT. Translated, it gives CASSLAERPQYF.